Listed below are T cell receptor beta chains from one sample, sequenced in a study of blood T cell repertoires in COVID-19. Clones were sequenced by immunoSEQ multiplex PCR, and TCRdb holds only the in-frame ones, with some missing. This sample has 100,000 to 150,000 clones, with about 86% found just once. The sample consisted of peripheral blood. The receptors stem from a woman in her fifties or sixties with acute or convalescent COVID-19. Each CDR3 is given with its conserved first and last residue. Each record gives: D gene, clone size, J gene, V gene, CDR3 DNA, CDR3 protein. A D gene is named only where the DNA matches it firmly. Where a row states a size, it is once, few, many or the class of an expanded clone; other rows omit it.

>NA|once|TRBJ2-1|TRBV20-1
TGCAGTGCTAAACTACACAATGAGCAGTTCTTC
CSAKLHNEQFF
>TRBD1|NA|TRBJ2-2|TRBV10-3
TGTGCCACAGACAGGGGAAACACCGGGGAGCTGTTTTTT
CATDRGNTGELFF
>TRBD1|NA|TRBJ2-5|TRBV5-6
TGTGCCAGCAGCACCGGGACAGGGGGACAGACCCAGTACTTC
CASSTGTGGQTQYF
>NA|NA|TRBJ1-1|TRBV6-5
TGTGCCAGCAGAATGGGCACAATGAACACTGAAGCTTTCTTT
CASRMGTMNTEAFF
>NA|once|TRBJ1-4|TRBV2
TGTGCCAGCAGTGACAGGAATGAAAAACTGTTTTTT
CASSDRNEKLFF
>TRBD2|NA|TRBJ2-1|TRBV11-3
TGTGCCAGCAGTCCTCTAGCGGGATCCTACAATGAGCAGTTCTTC
CASSPLAGSYNEQFF
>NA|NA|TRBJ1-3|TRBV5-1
TGCGCCAGCAGCTTAGGTGACAGTTCTGGAAACACCATATATTTT
CASSLGDSSGNTIYF
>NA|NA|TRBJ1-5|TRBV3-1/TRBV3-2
TGTGCCAGCAGCCAAGGGTCCAGCGGAAATCAGCCCCAGCATTTT
CASSQGSSGNQPQHF
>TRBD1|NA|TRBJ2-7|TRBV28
TGTGCCAGCAGCCCACAGGGGTCCTACGAGCAGTACTTC
CASSPQGSYEQYF
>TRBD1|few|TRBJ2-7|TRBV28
TGTGCCAGCAGCCCCCCGGGACAGCCTTACTACGAGCAGTACTTC
CASSPPGQPYYEQYF
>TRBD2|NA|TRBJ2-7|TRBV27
TGTGCCAGCGGAGCGGGAGGGGTATTGAAGCAGTACTTC
CASGAGGVLKQYF
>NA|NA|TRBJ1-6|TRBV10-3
TGTGCCATCCGGGGGGACGGTTCACCCCTCCACTTT
CAIRGDGSPLHF
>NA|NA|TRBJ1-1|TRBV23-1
TGCGCCAGCAGTCAATCGGTAGGGCAGGGGACCCCTGGGATTGGAATGAACACTGAAGCTTTCTTT
CASSQSVGQGTPGIGMNTEAFF
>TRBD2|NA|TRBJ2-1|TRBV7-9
TGTGCCAGCAGCTCCTCGGGGGGGAACAATGAGCAGTTCTTC
CASSSSGGNNEQFF
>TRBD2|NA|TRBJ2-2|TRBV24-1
TGTGCCACCAGTGAAGCTAGCGGGAGGGCCCGAACCGGGGAGCTGTTTTTT
CATSEASGRARTGELFF
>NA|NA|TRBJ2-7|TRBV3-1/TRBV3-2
TGTGCCAGCAGCCAAGACCTTCCAGGGTACGAGCAGTACTTC
CASSQDLPGYEQYF
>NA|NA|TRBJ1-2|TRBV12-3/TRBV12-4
TGTGCCAGCCACAGGGAAGCCAACTATGGCTACACCTTC
CASHREANYGYTF
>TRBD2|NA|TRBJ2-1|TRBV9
TGTGCCAGCAGTGGGCTAGCGGCCTCCTACAATGAGCAGTTCTTC
CASSGLAASYNEQFF
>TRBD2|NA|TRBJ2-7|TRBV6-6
TGTGCCAGCAGCACCTCTAGCGGGGGAAGCTCCTACGAGCAGTACTTC
CASSTSSGGSSYEQYF
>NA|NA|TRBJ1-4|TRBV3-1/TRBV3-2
TGTGCCAGCAGCCGCGCCGCTAATGAAAAACTGTTTTTT
CASSRAANEKLFF
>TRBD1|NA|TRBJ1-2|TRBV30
TGTGCCTGGAGTCCTACAGGGGACCATGGCTACACCTTC
CAWSPTGDHGYTF
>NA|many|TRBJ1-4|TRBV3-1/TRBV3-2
TGTGCCAGCAGCCGCCGGGAGAAATCCCCTAATGAAAAACTGTTTTTT
CASSRREKSPNEKLFF
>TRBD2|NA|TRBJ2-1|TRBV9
TGTGCCAGCAGCCCCACTACTAGCGGTGCGTTTGTAGAGCAGTTCTTC
CASSPTTSGAFVEQFF
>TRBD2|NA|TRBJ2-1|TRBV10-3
TGTGCCATCAGCGGGGGGGCGAATGAGCAGTTCTTC
CAISGGANEQFF
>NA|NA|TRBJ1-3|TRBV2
TGTGCCAGCAGTGAAGGGGCGGGGCCCGGAAACACCATATATTTT
CASSEGAGPGNTIYF
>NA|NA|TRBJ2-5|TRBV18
TGTGCCAGCTCACCCGCCGGAGAGACCCAGTACTTC
CASSPAGETQYF
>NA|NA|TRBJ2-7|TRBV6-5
TGTGCCAGCAGTTACTCTAATTTAGGGGACGAGCAGTACTTC
CASSYSNLGDEQYF
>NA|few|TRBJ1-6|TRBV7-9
TGTGCCAGTGGTACTAGACTGTATAATTCACCCCTCCACTTT
CASGTRLYNSPLHF
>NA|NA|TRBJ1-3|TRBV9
TGTGCCAGCAGCGTAGGTGGACAGCGTGGAAACACCATATATTTT
CASSVGGQRGNTIYF
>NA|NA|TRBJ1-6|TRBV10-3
TGTGCCATCAGTGAAGGGGTTGATTCACCCCTCCACTTT
CAISEGVDSPLHF
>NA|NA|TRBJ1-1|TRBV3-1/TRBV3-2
TGTGCCAGCAGCCCGCGGGCCATAAGAAGAGCTGAAGCTTTCTTT
CASSPRAIRRAEAFF
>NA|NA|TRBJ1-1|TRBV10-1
TGCGCCAGCAGTAGGGGGTCAGGGAACACTGAAGCTTTCTTT
CASSRGSGNTEAFF
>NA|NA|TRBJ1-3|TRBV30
TGTGCCTGGAGGGACGGGGGATCTGGAAACACCATATATTTT
CAWRDGGSGNTIYF
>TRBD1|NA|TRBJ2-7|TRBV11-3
TGTGCCAGCAGCGTTTCCGGGACAGGGCAAGGCGAGCAGTACTTC
CASSVSGTGQGEQYF
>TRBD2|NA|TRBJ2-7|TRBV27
TGTGCCAGCAGTTTAGTCACTAGCGGAACTTACGAGCAGTACTTC
CASSLVTSGTYEQYF
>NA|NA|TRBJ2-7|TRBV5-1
TGCGCCAGCAGCACTGGGACTGGTGACTACGAGCAGTACTTC
CASSTGTGDYEQYF
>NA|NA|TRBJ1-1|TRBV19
TGTGCCAGTAGGGATTCCGGGACAAACTTAGCTTTCTTT
CASRDSGTNLAFF
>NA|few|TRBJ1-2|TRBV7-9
TGTGCCAGCAGCTTAGAGATTAGTGCGGAAAAACAAGGCGGCTACACCTTC
CASSLEISAEKQGGYTF
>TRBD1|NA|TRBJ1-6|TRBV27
TGTGCCAGCAGTTTATACGCCAGGGGGCGGAATTCACCCCTCCACTTT
CASSLYARGRNSPLHF